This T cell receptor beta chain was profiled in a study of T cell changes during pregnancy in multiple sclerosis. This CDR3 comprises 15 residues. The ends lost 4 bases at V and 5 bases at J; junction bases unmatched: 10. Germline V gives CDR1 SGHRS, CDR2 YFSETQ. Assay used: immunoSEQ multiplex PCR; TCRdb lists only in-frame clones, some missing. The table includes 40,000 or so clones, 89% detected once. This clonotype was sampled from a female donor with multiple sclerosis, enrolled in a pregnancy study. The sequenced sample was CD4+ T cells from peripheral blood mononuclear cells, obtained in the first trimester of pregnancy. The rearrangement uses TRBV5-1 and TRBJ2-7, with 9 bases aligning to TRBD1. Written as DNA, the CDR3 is TGCGCCAGCAGCGGCCGGGACAGGGTCTCTGACGAGCAGTACTTC. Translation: CASSGRDRVSDEQYF.